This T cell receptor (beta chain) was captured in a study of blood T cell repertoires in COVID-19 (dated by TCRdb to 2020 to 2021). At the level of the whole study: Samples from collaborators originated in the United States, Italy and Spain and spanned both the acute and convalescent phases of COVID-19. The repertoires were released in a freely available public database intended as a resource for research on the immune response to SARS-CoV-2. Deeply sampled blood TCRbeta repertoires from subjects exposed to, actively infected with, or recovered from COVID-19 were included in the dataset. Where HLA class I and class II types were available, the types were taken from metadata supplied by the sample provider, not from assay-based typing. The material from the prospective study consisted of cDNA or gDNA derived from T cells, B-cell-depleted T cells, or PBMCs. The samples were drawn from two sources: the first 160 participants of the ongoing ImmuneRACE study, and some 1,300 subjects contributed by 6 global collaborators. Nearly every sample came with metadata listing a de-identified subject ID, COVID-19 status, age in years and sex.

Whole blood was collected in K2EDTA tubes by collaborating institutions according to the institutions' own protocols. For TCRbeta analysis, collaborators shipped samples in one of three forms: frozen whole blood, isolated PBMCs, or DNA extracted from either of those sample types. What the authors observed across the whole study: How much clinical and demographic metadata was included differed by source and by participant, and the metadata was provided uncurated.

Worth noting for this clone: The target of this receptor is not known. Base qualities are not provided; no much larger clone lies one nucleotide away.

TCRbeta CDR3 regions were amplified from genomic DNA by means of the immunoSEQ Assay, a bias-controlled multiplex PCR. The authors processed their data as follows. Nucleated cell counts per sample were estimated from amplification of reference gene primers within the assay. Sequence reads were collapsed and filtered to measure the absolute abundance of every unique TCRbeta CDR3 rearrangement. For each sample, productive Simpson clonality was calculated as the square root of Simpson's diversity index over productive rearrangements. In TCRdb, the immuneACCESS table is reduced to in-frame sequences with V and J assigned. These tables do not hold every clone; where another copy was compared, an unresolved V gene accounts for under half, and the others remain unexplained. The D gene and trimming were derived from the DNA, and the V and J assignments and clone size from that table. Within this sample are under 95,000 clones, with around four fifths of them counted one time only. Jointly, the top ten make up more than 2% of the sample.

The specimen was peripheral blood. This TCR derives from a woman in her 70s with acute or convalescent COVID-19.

The nucleotide sequence is TGTGCCAGCAGCTTAAACGGCGGGGGTGTCCCCGCAGATACGCAGTATTTT. This gives the protein CASSLNGGGVPADTQYF. Recombination joined TRBV11-2 with TRBJ2-3, with TRBD2 matching 7 junction bases. Sequences SGHAT (CDR1) and FQNNGV (CDR2) are obtained from the germline V gene. V loses 2 bases at its end and J loses 4 bases; junction bases beyond the gene matches: 12. Counted from cysteine to phenylalanine, this CDR3 has 17 amino acids. Only the CDR3 portion is preserved as DNA: 51 bases, with reading frame beginning at the first base. Reference TRBV11-2 and TRBJ2-3 genes cover what lies past the CDR3, so the full variable domain is EAGVAQSPRYKIIEKRQSVAFWCNPISGHATLYWYQQILGQGPKLLIQFQNNGVVDDSQLPKDRFSAERLKGVDSTLKIQPAKLEDSAVYLCASSLNGGGVPADTQYFGPGTRLTVL.